The following is a T cell receptor (beta chain) sequence with its context. Antigen: not known. This record comes from a study of shared clonotypes between healthy human individuals. About the study: Per-donor plates numbered three CD4 naive, three CD4 memory, two CD8 naive and one CD8 memory.

Sequencing used immunoSEQ multiplex PCR; TCRdb keeps in-frame clones, though not all of them. Among over 2 million clones listed, 95% were seen once. CDR1 SGHTS and CDR2 YDEGEE come from the germline V gene. Trimming stripped 0 bases from V and 4 bases from J, with 6 bases between. CDR3 size: 13 residues. Study-wide results and limits: In general, naive subsets displayed greater estimated richness than memory subsets did.

Sequencing was done on a sample of naive CD4+ T cells sorted from blood. Stated subset: CD45RA+ positively selected. The receptor was derived from a man aged 18 to 35 in good health. The V gene is TRBV5-8, the J gene TRBJ2-3; a weak D match, TRBD1 (5 bases). Written as DNA, the CDR3 is TGTGCCAGCAGCTTGGGGACATCAGATACGCAGTATTTT. Translation: CASSLGTSDTQYF.